One and the same sample provided the 15 T cell receptor beta chains below, sequenced in a study of T cell repertoires in cytomegalovirus infection. TCRdb recomputed calls from the reads with MiXCR, one row per CDR3 protein. The profile covers tens of thousands of distinct CDR3 sequences, with roughly 3.7% appearing a single time and around 4.4% taken by the ten largest. Sequencing was done on a sample of PBMCs. The receptor set was obtained from a human donor in good health (CMV status not recorded). Some clones in this sample may be carry-over from other donors' samples.

This clonotype appeared many times. The J gene is TRBJ2-4, the V gene TRBV7-2; 10 nucleotides align to TRBD1. V was clipped by 5 bases and J by 7 bases; unmatched bases: 11. CDR1 and CDR2 (germline): SGHTA, FQGNSA. CDR3 length equals 16 residues. In DNA, the CDR3 is TGTGCCAGCAGCCTAAGGGACAGGGGTTCCGTGAACATTCAGTACTTC. This sequence encodes CASSLRDRGSVNIQYF.

The table lists this clonotype with many counts. J is TRBJ1-2 and V is TRBV3-1, with D unresolved. Germline-derived CDR1 and CDR2 are LGHDT and YNNKEL (reference sequence). V dropped 2 bases and J dropped 3 bases, with 7 bases sitting between them. The CDR3 contains 13 residues. CDR3: CASSQSDYYGYTF. The CDR3 nucleotides read TGTGCCAGCAGCCAATCAGATTACTATGGCTACACCTTC.

Ten or more counts support this clonotype. The chain combines TRBV20-1 with TRBJ1-1; 7 bases are a match to TRBD1. The CDR3 runs 15 residues. From germline, CDR1 is DFQATT and CDR2 SNEGSKA (reference sequence). J lost 5 bases, V lost 0 bases, and 9 bases had no gene match. The CDR3 loop is CSARDIGGRKTEAFF. CDR3 nucleotide sequence: TGCAGTGCTAGAGATATAGGGGGCAGAAAGACTGAAGCTTTCTTT.

There are many counts of this clonotype. The gene calls are TRBV19 and TRBJ1-6, with TRBD1 matching over 9 bases. This CDR3 has 13 amino acids. The junction had 6 bases not matched to a gene; V was cut back by 9 bases and J by 9 bases. CDR1 is LNHDA and CDR2 is SQIVND in the germline V gene (reference sequence). In DNA, the CDR3 is TGTGCCAGCCGGGACAGGGTTGGTTCACCCCTCCACTTT. This codes for CASRDRVGSPLHF.

This clonotype was seen repeatedly, ten times or more. This sequence joins TRBV12-3 or TRBV12-4 and TRBJ2-1; D may be TRBD1 or TRBD2 (5 bases each). Between the trimmed V and J ends, which lost 1 base and 4 bases, there was a span of 20 bases. The CDR3 extends over 18 amino acids. The CDR3 DNA is TGTGCCAGCAGTTTAGAGGTGTGGGGACCTCAGATATACAATGAGCAGTTCTTC. This codes for CASSLEVWGPQIYNEQFF.

The table lists this clonotype with many counts. The genes are TRBV7-8 and TRBJ1-2; D gene ambiguous. Germline loops: CDR1 SGHVS, CDR2 FQNEAQ. V was cut by 2 bases and J by 4 bases, with 8 bases left in between. CDR3 length: 13 residues. The CDR3 bases are TGTGCCAGCAGCTTAAAGGGAGGCTATGGCTACACCTTC. It translates to CASSLKGGYGYTF.

Remarks on this clonotype: A much larger clone lies one base from this, so it may be a read error. The CDR3 DNA sequence: TGTGTCAGCAGCTTAGGGCCGGTGAACACTGAAGCTTTCTTT. It codes for CVSSLGPVNTEAFF. The rearrangement links TRBV11-3 to TRBJ1-1; D is undetermined. Germline CDR1 reads SGHNT; CDR2 reads YENEEA. This CDR3 has 14 residues.

This clonotype was picked up many times. The chain is built from TRBV30 and TRBJ1-1, with 7 bases fitting TRBD1. Per germline, CDR1 GTSNPN and CDR2 SVGIG (reference sequence). The CDR3 has 13 amino acids. The V and J ends lost 5 bases and 0 bases, in that order; junction bases with no gene match: 3. The CDR3 nucleotides read TGTGCCTGGGAGACAGGGATGAACACTGAAGCTTTCTTT. This translates into CAWETGMNTEAFF.

This clonotype was seen at least ten times. The chain employs TRBV6-2 or TRBV6-3 and TRBJ1-5; D is perhaps TRBD1 (6 bases). The CDR3 sequence is 18 residues long. Looked up from germline, CDR1 is MNHEY and CDR2 is SVGEGT. Trimming pared 3 bases from V and 0 bases from J, leaving 18 bases between. This chain's CDR3 is CASSYRQDLYYSNQPQHF. The DNA for the CDR3 is TGTGCCAGCAGTTATCGACAGGATCTCTATTATAGCAATCAGCCCCAGCATTTT.

This sequence joins TRBV14 and TRBJ1-1; maybe TRBD1 (6 bases). V dropped 4 bases and J dropped 1 base, with 19 bases sitting between them. The germline CDR1 and CDR2 sequences are SGHDN and FVKESK. The CDR3 extends over 17 amino acids. In DNA form, the CDR3 reads TGTGCCAGCAGCCCACAAGGGCGGGGGCTAACGAACACTGAAGCTTTCTTT. This encodes CASSPQGRGLTNTEAFF. Full variable domain (outside the CDR3, taken from reference TRBV14 and TRBJ1-1): EAGVTQFPSHSVIEKGQTVTLRCDPISGHDNLYWYRRVMGKEIKFLLHFVKESKQDESGMPNNRFLAERTGGTYSTLKVQPAELEDSGVYFCASSPQGRGLTNTEAFFGQGTRLTVV.

To note about this clonotype: An end of the junction differs from the germline gene, which may be a read error. The chain combines TRBV3-1 with TRBJ1-6, with D tentatively TRBD1 (5 bases). This CDR3 is built from 13 residues. Germline V CDR1 and CDR2: LGHDT, YNNKEL (reference sequence). CDR3 DNA: TGTGTCAGCAGCCAGAGCAGGGACTCACCCCTCCACTTT. It translates to CVSSQSRDSPLHF. Full variable domain (remainder filled in from reference TRBV3-1 and TRBJ1-6): DTAVSQTPKYLVTQMGNDKSIKCEQNLGHDTMYWYKQDSKKFLKIMFSYNNKELIINETVPNRFSPKSPDKAHLNLHINSLELGDSAVYFCVSSQSRDSPLHFGNGTRLTVT.

At least ten counts were recorded for this clonotype. V usage is TRBV19 and J usage is TRBJ2-3, with 9 bases lining up with TRBD1. The J segment lost 2 bases and the V segment lost 1 base, leaving 1 base of the junction unmatched. Germline CDR1 LNHDA, CDR2 SQIVND (reference sequence). The CDR3 has 15 amino acids. The CDR3 is CASSIGDRVTDTQYF. CDR3 nucleotide sequence: TGTGCCAGTAGTATAGGGGACAGGGTCACAGATACGCAGTATTTT.

The sample holds many counts of this clonotype. This sequence joins TRBV7-2 and TRBJ2-6, with 9 bases that match TRBD2. The CDR3 length is 15 residues. V lost 6 bases and J lost 4; bases outside the gene matches: 4. Germline V CDR1 and CDR2: SGHTA, FQGNSA. In DNA form, the CDR3 reads TGTGCCAGCAGTTCCCTAGCGGGGGGGGCCAACGTCCTGACTTTC. Translating it yields CASSSLAGGANVLTF.

Ten or more counts support this clonotype. The chain carries TRBV10-3 and TRBJ2-3; TRBD2 aligns across 7 bases. J gave up 0 bases and V 4 bases, and 7 bases lay outside the gene matches. Per the germline V gene, CDR1 is ENHRY and CDR2 is SYGVKD. The length of the CDR3 is 16 residues. CDR3 DNA sequence: TGTGCCATCAGTGGGTTGAGCGGGGCGAGCACAGATACGCAGTATTTT. Amino acid sequence: CAISGLSGASTDTQYF.

This clonotype was seen many times. V gene TRBV29-1 combines with J gene TRBJ2-5; 12 bases map to TRBD1. Germline CDR1 is SQVTM and CDR2 is ANQGSEA. V lost 5 bases, J lost 5 bases, and 15 bases stayed unmatched. This CDR3 contains 17 residues. The CDR3 nucleotides are TGCAGCGTTTTTTGCATTCACCGGGACAGGGGGCTGGAGACCCAGTACTTC. Residues: CSVFCIHRDRGLETQYF.